The sequence of this TCR beta chain was determined in a study of neurological immune-mediated disorders. Overall study findings and caveats: Among 34 multiple sclerosis patients, phylogenetic grouping put the repertoires of 18 into a single related-CDR3 cluster, a possible signature.

Per the germline V gene, CDR1 is SGHNT and CDR2 is YYREEE (reference sequence). The CDR3 has 16 residues. Trimming took 5 bases from V and 7 from J, leaving 19 bases between them. The cDNA was produced through 5'RACE with 10-nucleotide random UMIs. Using its own MiXCR run on the 5' RACE reads, TCRdb lists one record per CDR3 protein. The sample holds some 66,000 distinct CDR3 sequences, roughly 3.7% seen once. PBMCs stored at -80 C, numbering 2 million, were the origin of the unsorted libraries. This clonotype has a count of ten or more. What it binds is unknown. The receptor was isolated from a man in his fifties or sixties with multiple sclerosis. Sequencing used PBMCs. The chain is built from TRBV5-4 and TRBJ1-6, with D possibly being TRBD1 (6 bases). Here the CDR3 DNA reads TGTGCCAGCAGTTTGACACAGGGTTCTCGGAATTCACCCCTCCACTTT. As protein: CASSLTQGSRNSPLHF.